This T cell receptor (beta chain) was obtained from a study of OX40 agonist ivuxolimab in advanced cancers. CDR1 and CDR2 from the germline V gene are LGHNA and YNFKEQ. The CDR3 spans 15 residues. The V end lost 5 bases, the J end lost 0 bases, and 11 bases lay between the germline ends. Assay used: immunoSEQ multiplex PCR; TCRdb lists only in-frame clones, some missing. The sample lists 77,000 or so clones, about 84% occurring once. This clone appeared a single time. Sample: CD4+ or CD8+ T cells sorted from blood, taken in a trial of the OX40 agonist ivuxolimab. The rearrangement links TRBV4-2 to TRBJ1-5; tentatively, D is TRBD1 (5 bases). This clonotype was sampled from an adult with an advanced solid tumor such as melanoma, head and neck, liver or kidney cancer. In DNA form, the CDR3 reads TGTGCCAGCAGCTTGCAGGGATTTAGCAATCAGCCCCAGCATTTT. Translating it yields CASSLQGFSNQPQHF.